A single sample is the source of the 5 T cell receptor beta chains below, sequenced in a study of response to subunit inactivated influenza vaccine. TCRdb passed the RT-PCR reads through MiXCR, listing each CDR3 protein once. The sample shows a few hundred thousand distinct CDR3 sequences, 12% of them seen only once. The sequencing used non-naive T cells sorted from PBMCs, collected about 14 days before vaccination. These receptors were taken from a man aged 45 to 65 who received an inactivated influenza vaccine.

The chain couples TRBV20-1 to TRBJ2-7, with TRBD2 as a possible D gene (5 bases). V lost 1 base and J lost 7, with 17 bases in between. The germline gives CDR1 DFQATT, CDR2 SNEGSKA (reference sequence). The CDR3 spans 14 residues. The CDR3 nucleotides read TGCAGTGCTAGAGGGGAGATGGGGTTGGGGGAGCAGTACTTC. This translates into CSARGEMGLGEQYF.

This clonotype was picked up many times. The rearrangement links TRBV5-1 to TRBJ2-3, with no clear D. Germline V CDR1 and CDR2: SGHRS, YFSETQ. Trimming shortened V by 4 bases and J by 2 bases, and 11 bases separated the two germline ends. This CDR3 region has 14 residues. The CDR3 DNA sequence: TGCGCCAGCAGCAACGGTCCCCTCACAGATACGCAGTATTTT. This codes for CASSNGPLTDTQYF.

The gene calls are TRBV5-1 and TRBJ2-7; weak D call: TRBD1 (6 bases). V gave up 4 bases and J gave up 7 bases, with 12 bases separating them. Per the germline V gene, CDR1 is SGHRS and CDR2 is YFSETQ. The CDR3 is 12 residues long. This chain's CDR3 is CASSQSDREQYF. CDR3 nucleotide sequence: TGCGCCAGCAGCCAATCCGACAGGGAGCAGTACTTC.

This clonotype was recorded at least ten times. This rearrangement joins TRBV6-1 to TRBJ1-1; no reliable D call. This CDR3 region has 13 residues. The germline CDR1 and CDR2 sequences are MNHNS and SASEGT. V was shortened by 5 bases and J by 1 base, with 8 bases between the two germline ends. The CDR3 sequence is CASSRRANTEAFF. The CDR3 DNA reads as TGTGCCAGCAGTAGACGGGCGAACACTGAAGCTTTCTTT.

This clonotype was seen only a few times. The chain recombines TRBV7-9 with TRBJ2-2; 11 bases are shared with TRBD2. The germline V gene has CDR1 SEHNR and CDR2 FQNEAQ (reference sequence). Trimming took 5 bases from V and 4 from J; bases not matched to a gene: 6. The CDR3 contains 16 residues. CDR3 region: CASSERLAGSTGELFF. The CDR3 nucleotides are TGTGCCAGCAGCGAGCGACTAGCGGGGAGCACCGGGGAGCTGTTTTTT.